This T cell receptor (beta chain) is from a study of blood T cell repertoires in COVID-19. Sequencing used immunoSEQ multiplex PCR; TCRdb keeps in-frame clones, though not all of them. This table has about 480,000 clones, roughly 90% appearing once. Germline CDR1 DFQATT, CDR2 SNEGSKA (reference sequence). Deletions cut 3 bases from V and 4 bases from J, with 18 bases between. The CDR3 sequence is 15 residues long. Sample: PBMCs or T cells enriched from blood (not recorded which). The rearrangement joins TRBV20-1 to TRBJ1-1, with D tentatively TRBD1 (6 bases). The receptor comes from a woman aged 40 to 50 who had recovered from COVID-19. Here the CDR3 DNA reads TGCAGTGCTAGTAAGCAGGGGAGATTAAGCACTGAAGCTTTCTTT. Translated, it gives CSASKQGRLSTEAFF.